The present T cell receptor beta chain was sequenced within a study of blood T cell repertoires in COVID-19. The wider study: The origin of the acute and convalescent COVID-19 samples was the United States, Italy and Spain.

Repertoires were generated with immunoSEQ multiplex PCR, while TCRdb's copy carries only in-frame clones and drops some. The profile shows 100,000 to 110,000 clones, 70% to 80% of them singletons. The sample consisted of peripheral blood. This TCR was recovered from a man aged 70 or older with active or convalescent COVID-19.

The CDR3 sequence: CASRPRDRREAFF. CDR3 in DNA: TGTGCCAGTCGCCCCCGGGACAGGAGGGAAGCTTTCTTT. The J gene is TRBJ1-1, the V gene TRBV19, with 8 bases lining up with TRBD1. Per the germline V gene, CDR1 is LNHDA and CDR2 is SQIVND (reference sequence). Unmatched junction bases numbered 10, after V lost 8 bases and J lost 8 bases. The CDR3 is 13 residues long.